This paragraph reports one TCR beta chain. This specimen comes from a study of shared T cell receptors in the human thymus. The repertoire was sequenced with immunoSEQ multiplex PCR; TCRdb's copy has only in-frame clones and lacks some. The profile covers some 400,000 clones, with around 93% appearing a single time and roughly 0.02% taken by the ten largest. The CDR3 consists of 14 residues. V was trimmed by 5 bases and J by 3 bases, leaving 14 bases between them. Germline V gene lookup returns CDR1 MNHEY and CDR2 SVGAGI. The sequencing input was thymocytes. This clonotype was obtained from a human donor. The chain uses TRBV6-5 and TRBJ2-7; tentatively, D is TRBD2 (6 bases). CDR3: CASSDPGAYYEQYF. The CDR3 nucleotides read TGTGCCAGCAGTGATCCGGGAGCCTACTACGAGCAGTACTTC.